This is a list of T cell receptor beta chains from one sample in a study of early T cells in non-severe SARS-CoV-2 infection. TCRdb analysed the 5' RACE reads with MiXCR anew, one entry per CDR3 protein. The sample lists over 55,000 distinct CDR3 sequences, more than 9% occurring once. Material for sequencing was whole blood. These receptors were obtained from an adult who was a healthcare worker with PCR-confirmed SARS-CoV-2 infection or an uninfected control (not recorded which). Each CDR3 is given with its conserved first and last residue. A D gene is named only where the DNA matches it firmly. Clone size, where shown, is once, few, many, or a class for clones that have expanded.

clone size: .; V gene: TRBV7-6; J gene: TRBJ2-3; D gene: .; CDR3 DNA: TGTGCCAGCAGCTTGGTCGGAAGTCCCACAGATACGCAGTATTTT; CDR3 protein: CASSLVGSPTDTQYF
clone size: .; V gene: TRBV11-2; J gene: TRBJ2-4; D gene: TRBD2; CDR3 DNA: TGTGCCAGCAGCTCCCCAGCGGGGGGCAAAAACATTCAGTACTTC; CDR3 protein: CASSSPAGGKNIQYF
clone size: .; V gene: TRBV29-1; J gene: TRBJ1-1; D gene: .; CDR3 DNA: TGCAGCGTTGATTGGCCCAAGGAAGGTGAAGCTTTCTTT; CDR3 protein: CSVDWPKEGEAFF
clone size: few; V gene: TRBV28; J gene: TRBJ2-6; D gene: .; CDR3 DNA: TGTGCCAGCAGTTTATTGGGGGGTACCCTAATCTCTGGGGCCAACGTCCTGACTTTC; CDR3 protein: CASSLLGGTLISGANVLTF
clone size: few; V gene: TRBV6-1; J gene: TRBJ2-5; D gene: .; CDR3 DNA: TGTGCCAGCAGTGAAGCCCAGGAGACCCAGTACTTC; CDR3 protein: CASSEAQETQYF
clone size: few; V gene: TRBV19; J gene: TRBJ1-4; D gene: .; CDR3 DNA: TGTGCCGCAGGGAGGGTTGGACCTAATGAAAAACTGTTTTTT; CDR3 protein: CAAGRVGPNEKLFF
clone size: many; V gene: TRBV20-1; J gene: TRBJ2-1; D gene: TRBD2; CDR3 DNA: TGCAGTGCCTCCCGAGGGAGCGGGGGGCCAGGAAAGTACAATGAGCAGTTCTTC; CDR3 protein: CSASRGSGGPGKYNEQFF
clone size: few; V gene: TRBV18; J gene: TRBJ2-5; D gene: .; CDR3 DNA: TGTGCCAGCTCACCACAAGGGCAAGAGACCCAGTACTTC; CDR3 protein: CASSPQGQETQYF
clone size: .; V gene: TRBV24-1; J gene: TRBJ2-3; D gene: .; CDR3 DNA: TGTGCCACCAGTGATGCTGATAAGTATACGCAGTATTTT; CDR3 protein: CATSDADKYTQYF
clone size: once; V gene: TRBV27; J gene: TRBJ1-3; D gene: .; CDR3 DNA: TGTGCCAGCAGTTTACAGGGCAACGGAAACACCATATATTTT; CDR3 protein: CASSLQGNGNTIYF
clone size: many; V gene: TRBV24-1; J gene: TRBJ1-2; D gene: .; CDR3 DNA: TGTGCCCTCACGGGGGAGAGGGGCTACACCTTC; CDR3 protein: CALTGERGYTF
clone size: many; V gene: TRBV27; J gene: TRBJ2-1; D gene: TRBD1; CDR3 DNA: TGTGCCAGCAGTTCACAGGGGGCCTACAATGAGCAGTTCTTC; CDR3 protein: CASSSQGAYNEQFF
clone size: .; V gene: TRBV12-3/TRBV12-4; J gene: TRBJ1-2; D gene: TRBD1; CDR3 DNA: TGTGCCAGCAGCCTGGACAGGGCTCCCTATGGCTACACCTTC; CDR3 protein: CASSLDRAPYGYTF
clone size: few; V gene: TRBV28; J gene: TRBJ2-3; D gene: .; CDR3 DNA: TGTGCCAGCAGTCACAGTGGGGGTCATGGCACAGATACGCAGTATTTT; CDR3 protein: CASSHSGGHGTDTQYF
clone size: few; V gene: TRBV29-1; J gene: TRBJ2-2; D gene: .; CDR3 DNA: TGCAGCGTTGAAGGGGTTACCGGGGAGCTGTTTTTT; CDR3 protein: CSVEGVTGELFF
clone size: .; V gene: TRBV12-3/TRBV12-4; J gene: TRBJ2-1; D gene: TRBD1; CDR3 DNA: TGTGCCTCGGGACAGGGGGTAAATGAGCAGTTCTTC; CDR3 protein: CASGQGVNEQFF
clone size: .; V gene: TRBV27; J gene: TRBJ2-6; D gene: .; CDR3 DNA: TGTGCCAGCAGTTCTACGAAACACCTTTCTGGGGCCAACGTCCTGACTTTC; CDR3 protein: CASSSTKHLSGANVLTF
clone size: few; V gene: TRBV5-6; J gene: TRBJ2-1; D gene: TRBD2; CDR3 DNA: TGTGCCAGCAGCTTGTCGGGGGGGCTAAGCAATGAGCAGTTCTTC; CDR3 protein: CASSLSGGLSNEQFF
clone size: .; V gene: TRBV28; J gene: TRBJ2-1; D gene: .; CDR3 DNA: TGTGCCAGCAGTCCGACCGGAGGAAATAACAATGAGCAGTTCTTC; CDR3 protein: CASSPTGGNNNEQFF
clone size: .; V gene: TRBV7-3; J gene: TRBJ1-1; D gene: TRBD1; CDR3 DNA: TGTGCCAGCAGCCCCACAGGGGGAGCTAACACTGAAGCTTTCTTT; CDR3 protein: CASSPTGGANTEAFF
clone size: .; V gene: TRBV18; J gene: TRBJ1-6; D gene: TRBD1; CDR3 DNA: TGTGCCAGCCGTGAGGGACAGGCTAATTCACCCCTCCACTTT; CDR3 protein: CASREGQANSPLHF
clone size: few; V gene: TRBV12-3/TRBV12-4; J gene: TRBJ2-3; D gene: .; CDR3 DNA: TGTGCCAGCAGGCCGATCACAGATACGCAGTATTTT; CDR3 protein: CASRPITDTQYF
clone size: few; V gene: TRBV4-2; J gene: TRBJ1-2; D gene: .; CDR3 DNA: TGTGCCAGCAGCCAAGATACGGCAGGAAATAACTATGGCTACACCTTC; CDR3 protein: CASSQDTAGNNYGYTF
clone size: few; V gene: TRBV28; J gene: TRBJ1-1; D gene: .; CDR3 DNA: TGTGCCAGCAGTTTAGGGGGGTCTCGGGGCACTGAAGCTTTCTTT; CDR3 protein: CASSLGGSRGTEAFF
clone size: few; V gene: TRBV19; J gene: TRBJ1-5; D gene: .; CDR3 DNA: TGTGCCTCAGAGGGAAGCAATCAGCCCCAGCATTTT; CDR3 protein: CASEGSNQPQHF
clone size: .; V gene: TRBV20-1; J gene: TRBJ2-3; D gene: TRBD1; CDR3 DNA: TGCAGTGCTAGAGACAGGGGGCAGGCAGATACGCAGTATTTT; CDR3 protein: CSARDRGQADTQYF
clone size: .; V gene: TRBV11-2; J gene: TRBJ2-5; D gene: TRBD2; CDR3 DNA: TGTGCCAGCAGCTTAGCAGGTAGCGGGGGTAGCTACGAGACCCAGTACTTC; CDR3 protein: CASSLAGSGGSYETQYF
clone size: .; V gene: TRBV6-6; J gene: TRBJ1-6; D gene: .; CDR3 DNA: TGTGCCAGCAGTTACAGGGGAGTTAATTCACCCCTCCACTTT; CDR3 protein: CASSYRGVNSPLHF
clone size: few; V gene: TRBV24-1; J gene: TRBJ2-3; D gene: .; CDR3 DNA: TGTGCCACCAGTGATCCCGGGACCCAGGGAGGTTGGCATACGCAGTATTTT; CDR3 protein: CATSDPGTQGGWHTQYF
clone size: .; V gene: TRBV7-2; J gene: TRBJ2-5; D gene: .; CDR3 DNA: TGTGCCAGCAGCTTATCGGTCCCATCGACCCAGTACTTC; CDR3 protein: CASSLSVPSTQYF
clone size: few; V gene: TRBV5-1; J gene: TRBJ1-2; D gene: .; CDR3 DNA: TGCGCCAGCAGCGAAGACCATGGCTACACCTTC; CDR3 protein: CASSEDHGYTF
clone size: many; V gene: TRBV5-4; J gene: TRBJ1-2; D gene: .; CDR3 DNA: TGTGCCAGCTCTAATGTTCCGGGACTCCCTATTTATGGCTACACCTTC; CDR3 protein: CASSNVPGLPIYGYTF
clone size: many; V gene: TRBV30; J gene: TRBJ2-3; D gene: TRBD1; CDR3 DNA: TGTGCCGGTGGAGGGTGGCAGGGGGCGAGCACAGATACGCAGTATTTT; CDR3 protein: CAGGGWQGASTDTQYF